This TCR beta chain was obtained from a study of blood T cell repertoires in COVID-19. Study at large: PBMCs, B-cell-depleted T cells, or T cells were the source of the cDNA or gDNA that made up the material.

This table comes from immunoSEQ multiplex PCR, and its TCRdb copy is limited to in-frame clones, with some not included. The sample contains more than 55,000 clones, around 88% of which appear only once. The CDR3 has 15 residues. CDR1 and CDR2 from the germline V gene are MNHEY and SVGAGI. Trimming took 5 bases from V and 8 from J, leaving 21 bases between them. The chain carries TRBV6-5 and TRBJ1-2; TRBD1 is a possible D gene (6 bases). Material: peripheral blood. The TCR was taken from a woman between 65 and 79 years old with acute or convalescent COVID-19. DNA for the CDR3: TGTGCCAGCAGTCCCTCAAGGGGGACGCCTGAAGGCTACACCTTC. Protein product: CASSPSRGTPEGYTF.